These 20 T cell receptor beta chains were sequenced from one sample in a study of T cells after yellow fever vaccination. A single record per CDR3 protein comes from TCRdb applying MiXCR to the 5' RACE reads. The sample lists approximately 610,000 distinct CDR3 sequences, around 17% occurring once. The sample in question was PBMCs, obtained 4 to 6 days after the first yellow fever vaccination. All receptors derive from a man in his late teens or twenties who received the YFV17D yellow fever vaccine.

This clonotype was seen ten or more times. The rearrangement joins TRBV7-2 to TRBJ2-3; 7 bases match TRBD2. The CDR3 length is 13 residues. The V and J ends lost 3 bases and 4 bases, in that order; junction bases with no gene match: 1. The germline V gene encodes CDR1 SGHTA and CDR2 FQGNSA. CDR3 residues: CASSFGLADTQYF. The CDR3 DNA is TGTGCCAGCAGCTTCGGACTAGCAGATACGCAGTATTTT.

This clonotype has just a few counts. This sequence joins TRBV12-3 or TRBV12-4 and TRBJ2-3, with TRBD2 as a possible D gene (6 bases). Trimming removed 4 bases from V and 1 base from J, with 6 bases in between. This CDR3 comprises 13 residues. The CDR3 loop reads CASSWEGTDTQYF. CDR3 DNA sequence: TGTGCCAGCAGTTGGGAGGGCACAGATACGCAGTATTTT.

The chain carries TRBV11-2 and TRBJ2-3; D might be TRBD1 (7 bases). V was shortened by 4 bases and J by 4 bases, with 21 bases between the two germline ends. The CDR3 is 17 residues long. The germline CDR1 and CDR2 sequences are SGHAT and FQNNGV. CDR3 region: CASSWGRQGAGSDTQYF. CDR3 DNA: TGTGCCAGCAGCTGGGGAAGACAGGGCGCGGGATCAGATACGCAGTATTTT.

This clonotype was detected ten times or more. This rearrangement joins TRBV3-1 to TRBJ1-1; no clear D gene. The CDR3 extends over 13 amino acids. Deletions cut 5 bases from V and 2 bases from J, with 9 bases between. CDR1 and CDR2 (germline): LGHDT, YNNKEL (reference sequence). The CDR3 DNA reads TGTGCCAGCAGCTGGACGGGAAACACTGAAGCTTTCTTT. Its translation: CASSWTGNTEAFF.

This clonotype showed up just once. CDR3 region: CASTLAGGNEQFF. Here the CDR3 DNA reads TGTGCCAGCACCCTAGCGGGGGGTAATGAGCAGTTCTTC. The chain links TRBV6-6 to TRBJ2-1; the match to TRBD2 covers 11 bases. The trim removed 7 bases at V and 7 bases at J, leaving 3 bases unmatched. Germline CDR1 is MNHNY and CDR2 is SVGAGI (reference sequence). CDR3 length equals 13 residues.

The chain is built from TRBV9 and TRBJ2-5; TRBD2 aligns across 9 bases. The J segment lost 5 bases and the V segment lost 0 bases, leaving 17 bases of the junction unmatched. Germline loops: CDR1 SGDLS, CDR2 YYNGEE. There are 19 residues in the CDR3. The CDR3 sequence is CASSVGVGIAGVSGETQYF. The DNA of the CDR3 is TGTGCCAGCAGCGTAGGGGTGGGAATAGCGGGGGTCTCTGGGGAGACCCAGTACTTC. The variable domain in full, with the rest retrieved from reference TRBV9 and TRBJ2-5, is DSGVTQTPKHLITATGQRVTLRCSPRSGDLSVYWYQQSLDQGLQFLIQYYNGEERAKGNILERFSAQQFPDLHSELNLSSLELGDSALYFCASSVGVGIAGVSGETQYFGPGTRLLVL.

This clonotype was picked up a small number of times. The rearrangement joins TRBV2 to TRBJ1-1; TRBD1 agrees at 8 bases. The CDR3 extends over 13 amino acids. Germline-derived CDR1 and CDR2 are SNHLY and FYNNEI. The ends lost 9 bases at V and 1 base at J; junction bases unmatched: 4. CDR3 amino acids: CARKDRENTEAFF. The CDR3 coding sequence is TGTGCCAGGAAGGACAGGGAGAACACTGAAGCTTTCTTT.

CDR3 protein: CASSQLGYGYTF. The CDR3 DNA reads as TGCGCCAGCAGCCAGCTCGGGTACGGCTACACCTTC. The V gene is TRBV4-1, the J gene TRBJ1-2, with unresolved D. Trimming removed 3 bases at V and 8 bases at J, with 10 bases between. The CDR3 extends over 12 amino acids. Germline CDR1 and CDR2: MGHRA and YSYEKL.

This clonotype has only a few counts. V usage is TRBV7-2 and J usage is TRBJ2-2; no clear D gene. CDR1 SGHTA and CDR2 FQGNSA come from the germline V gene. This CDR3 has 14 residues. Trimming cost V 1 base and J 9 bases, with 12 bases left between them. This CDR3 is CASSLGGRPRELFF. The CDR3 coding sequence is TGTGCCAGCAGCTTAGGTGGACGCCCTAGGGAGCTGTTTTTT.

This clonotype has just a few counts. The chain carries TRBV5-5 and TRBJ1-6, with 10 positions matching TRBD1. Germline V gene data show CDR1 as SGHKS and CDR2 as YYEKEE (reference sequence). Germline trimming cut 4 bases from V and 9 bases from J; bases unmatched to any gene: 10. This CDR3 has 16 amino acids. CDR3 in DNA: TGTGCCAGCAGCCTCCGCTCCGGGACAGGGGTTTCACCCCTCCACTTT. This sequence encodes CASSLRSGTGVSPLHF.

This clonotype was picked up a small number of times. The CDR3 coding sequence is TGCGCCAGCAGTCGGGACAGGGGACATGAAAAACTGTTTTTT. Translated: CASSRDRGHEKLFF. The chain joins TRBV5-1 to TRBJ1-4; 10 bases are shared with TRBD1. Germline V gives CDR1 SGHRS, CDR2 YFSETQ. The ends lost 5 bases at V and 6 bases at J; junction bases unmatched: 4. The CDR3 is 14 residues long. Variable domain in full (rest from reference TRBV5-1 and TRBJ1-4): KAGVTQTPRYLIKTRGQQVTLSCSPISGHRSVSWYQQTPGQGLQFLFEYFSETQRNKGNFPGRFSGRQFSNSRSEMNVSTLELGDSALYLCASSRDRGHEKLFFGSGTQLSVL.

This chain joins TRBV12-3 or TRBV12-4 and TRBJ2-7; D call uncertain. The CDR3 is 14 residues long. The V gene lost 2 bases and the J gene lost 2 bases, with 10 bases spanning the gap. CDR3 bases: TGTGCCAGCAGTTTATGGGCAGGAACCTACGAGCAGTACTTC. Protein sequence: CASSLWAGTYEQYF.

The chain recombines TRBV5-1 with TRBJ1-1; D ambiguous. Germline V gives CDR1 SGHRS, CDR2 YFSETQ. The V gene lost 2 bases and the J gene lost 1 base, with 6 bases spanning the gap. The CDR3 runs to 13 residues. CDR3 coding DNA: TGCGCCAGCAGCTTTTCCCAGAACACTGAAGCTTTCTTT. Its protein is CASSFSQNTEAFF.

This clonotype was detected a few times. The chain is built from TRBV5-1 and TRBJ2-3; the match to TRBD1 covers 7 bases. The germline V gene encodes CDR1 SGHRS and CDR2 YFSETQ. V shed 3 bases and J 5 bases; nucleotides not matched to a gene: 9. The CDR3 totals 15 residues. The CDR3 sequence: CASSSYQGVRDTQYF. CDR3 in DNA: TGCGCCAGCAGCTCTTACCAGGGGGTTCGAGATACGCAGTATTTT.

The CDR3: CASSYTPGQYYGYTF. CDR3 bases: TGCGCCAGCAGCTATACCCCGGGACAGTACTATGGCTACACCTTC. This chain uses TRBV5-1 with TRBJ1-2; 7 nucleotides line up with TRBD1. The CDR3 extends over 15 amino acids. Per germline, CDR1 SGHRS and CDR2 YFSETQ. V shed 3 bases and J 3 bases; nucleotides not matched to a gene: 8.

This clonotype was recorded at least ten times. This sequence joins TRBV12-3 or TRBV12-4 and TRBJ1-6, with 7 bases identical to TRBD1. This CDR3 comprises 13 residues. The V gene end was trimmed by 6 bases and the J gene end by 5 bases; junction bases not matched to a gene: 1. CDR3 nucleotide sequence: TGTGCCAGCAGGACAGGGAATAATTCACCCCTCCACTTT. Its protein product is CASRTGNNSPLHF.

The chain links TRBV20-1 to TRBJ2-5, with D possibly matching TRBD1 (5 bases). From germline, CDR1 is DFQATT and CDR2 SNEGSKA (reference sequence). V was pared by 8 bases and J by 1 base, with 17 bases between. CDR3 length equals 14 residues. The CDR3 loop reads CSTKPQGRQETQYF. The CDR3 nucleotides are TGCAGTACTAAACCCCAGGGTCGCCAAGAGACCCAGTACTTC.

The chain carries TRBV5-1 and TRBJ2-3; maybe TRBD1 (6 bases). Germline V CDR1 and CDR2: SGHRS, YFSETQ. CDR3 length equals 16 residues. Trimming cost V 1 base and J 2 bases, with 14 bases left between them. This CDR3 reads CASSLRDKRLTDTQYF. CDR3 bases: TGCGCCAGCAGCTTGAGGGACAAACGGCTCACAGATACGCAGTATTTT.

This chain connects TRBV7-3 to TRBJ2-5; 7 positions agree with TRBD1. The CDR3 is 13 amino acids. J was trimmed by 4 bases and V by 5 bases; bases with no gene match: 4. Germline CDR1 SGHTA, CDR2 FQGTGA. The CDR3 DNA follows: TGTGCCAGCAGCGTCCGGGACAGAGAGACCCAGTACTTC. This sequence encodes CASSVRDRETQYF.

Many counts were recorded for this clonotype. J is TRBJ1-5 and V is TRBV30; 7 bases are a match to TRBD1. Germline V lookup: CDR1 GTSNPN, CDR2 SVGIG (reference sequence). With 3 bases clipped from V and 6 bases from J, the junction kept 8 bases outside the gene matches. The CDR3 contains 14 residues. CDR3 bases: TGTGCCTGGAGGAACGACAGGGCGGGTCAGCCCCAGCATTTT. As protein: CAWRNDRAGQPQHF.